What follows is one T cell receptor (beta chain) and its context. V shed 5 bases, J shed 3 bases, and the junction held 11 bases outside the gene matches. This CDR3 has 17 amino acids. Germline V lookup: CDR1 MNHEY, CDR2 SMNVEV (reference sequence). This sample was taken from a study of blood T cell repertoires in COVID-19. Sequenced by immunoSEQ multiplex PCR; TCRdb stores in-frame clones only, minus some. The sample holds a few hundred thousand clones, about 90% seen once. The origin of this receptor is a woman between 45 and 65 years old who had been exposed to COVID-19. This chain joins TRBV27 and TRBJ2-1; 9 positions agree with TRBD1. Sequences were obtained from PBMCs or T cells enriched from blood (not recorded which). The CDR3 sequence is CASSLHPGTGLYNEQFF. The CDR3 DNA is TGTGCCAGCAGTCTACATCCCGGGACAGGGCTCTACAATGAGCAGTTCTTC.